This T cell receptor (beta chain) was captured by sequencing in a study of regulatory T cells in long-lasting Graves disease. Time point in this sample: newly diagnosed GD, antithyroid drugs for less than 3 months. PBMCs provided the RNA from which the TCR library was made. Overall study findings and caveats: Persistent Graves' patients showed less TCR diversity than newly diagnosed patients showed.

This clonotype came up many times. Its antigen is undetermined. Arm-PCR of CDR3 regions with iRepertoire HTBI primers generated TCR beta libraries. TCRdb re-called the multiplex PCR reads through MiXCR, storing one row per CDR3 protein. Of hundreds of thousands of distinct CDR3 sequences detected, roughly 13% appear once; the ten largest clones hold 10%. Germline V gives CDR1 SGHTA, CDR2 FQGNSA. The CDR3 sequence is 15 residues long. V was cut by 1 base and J by 8 bases, with 15 bases left in between. The same data also contributed to another study, on T cells in Graves' hyperthyroidism and ophthalmopathy. As reported in that work: The TCR CDR3 was amplified in a first-round RT-PCR using the HTBI primer set.

This chain links TRBV7-2 with TRBJ2-1; D tentatively fits TRBD1 or TRBD2 (6 bases each). Sequences were derived from peripheral blood mononuclear cells (PBMCs), sampled at new diagnosis, from a patient treated with antithyroid drugs. This TCR was sampled from a man younger than 40 with Graves disease. The CDR3 protein is CASSLEGGLRDEQFF. The CDR3 bases are TGTGCCAGCAGCTTAGAGGGGGGACTGCGGGATGAGCAGTTCTTC.